This is a list of T cell receptor beta chains from one sample in a study of T-cell reconstitution after alpha-beta-depleted transplantation in children. MiXCR, run by TCRdb on the PCR reads, gives a single entry per CDR3 protein. The sample holds approximately 1,000,000 distinct CDR3 sequences, under 30% seen once. This specimen was PBMCs, mostly from graft donor cells, taken 360 days after TCRalphabeta/CD19-depleted stem cell transplant. The receptors originated from a boy younger than two who had a stem cell transplant for SCID, so the T cells may come from the graft donor. The CDR3 runs from the conserved cysteine through the conserved F or W. D genes are given only for firm matches. Size tells how often a clone was seen (once, few, many) or the class of an expanded clone, and some rows leave it out.

D	V	J	size	DNA	CDR3
-	TRBV12-3/TRBV12-4	TRBJ2-1	few	TGTGCCAGCAGTTCTTACTTGGGGGGGGCCGACAATGAGCAGTTCTTC	CASSSYLGGADNEQFF
-	TRBV3-1	TRBJ2-3	few	TGTGCCAGCAGCCAAGAACCGCTAAGGGGGGATACGCAGTATTTT	CASSQEPLRGDTQYF
-	TRBV19	TRBJ1-1	-	TGTGCCAGTAACCCCGGGACACCAACTGAAGCTTTCTTT	CASNPGTPTEAFF
-	TRBV20-1	TRBJ2-7	many	TGCAGTGCTAGAGATCGGGAGAGGGTTGGCTTAGAGGGCTCCTACGAGCAGTACTTC	CSARDRERVGLEGSYEQYF
-	TRBV4-1	TRBJ2-1	-	TGCGCCAGCAGCCGAGGGGTCGCGGAGCAGTTCTTC	CASSRGVAEQFF
TRBD1	TRBV12-3/TRBV12-4	TRBJ2-5	-	TGTGCCAGCAGTTTGAGGGGGCCCGCGAGAAAAGAGACCCAGTACTTC	CASSLRGPARKETQYF
-	TRBV18	TRBJ2-2	few	TGTGCCAGCTCACCTGATGATGAGACACTGGACACCGGGGAGCTGTTTTTT	CASSPDDETLDTGELFF
-	TRBV12-3/TRBV12-4	TRBJ2-4	-	TGTGCCAGCAGTCCCCGCGGGTTCGCGGTAGACATTCAGTACTTC	CASSPRGFAVDIQYF
-	TRBV29-1	TRBJ1-5	-	TGCAGCGTTGGAACAGGGATTAATCAGCCCCAGCATTTT	CSVGTGINQPQHF
TRBD1	TRBV7-8	TRBJ1-4	few	TGTGCCAGCAGCTCCGGGACAGGGGCCTGGAATGAAAAACTGTTTTTT	CASSSGTGAWNEKLFF
TRBD2	TRBV20-1	TRBJ2-1	-	TGCAGTGCTAGTCCTGGGACTAGCGCAAACAATGAGCAGTTCTTC	CSASPGTSANNEQFF
-	TRBV20-1	TRBJ2-7	-	TGCAGTGCTAGAGATCCAACAGAACGCTACGAGCAGTACTTC	CSARDPTERYEQYF
TRBD1	TRBV18	TRBJ1-1	few	TGTGCCAGCACAATATCCGGACAGGGGGGCACTGAAGCTTTCTTT	CASTISGQGGTEAFF
-	TRBV19	TRBJ1-2	-	TGTGCCAGTAGTACCAACCCCGGACAGTTCGACTATGGCTACACCTTC	CASSTNPGQFDYGYTF
-	TRBV12-3/TRBV12-4	TRBJ2-7	-	TGTGCCAGCAGCCTTAAACCGCAGGGTCACGAGCAGTACTTC	CASSLKPQGHEQYF
-	TRBV7-2	TRBJ2-7	few	TGTGCCAGCAGCTTAGGACCGGACAGCTACGAGCAGTACTTC	CASSLGPDSYEQYF
-	TRBV12-5	TRBJ2-1	-	TGTGCTAGTGGCCAACCCGGGTACAATGAGCAGTTCTTC	CASGQPGYNEQFF
-	TRBV5-1	TRBJ2-3	few	TGCGCCAGCAGCTCGACCCGGGGACAAACGCAGTATTTT	CASSSTRGQTQYF
-	TRBV7-9	TRBJ1-1	-	TGTGCCAGCAGCTTAGCGGTCGGGGGCCCAGCTTTCTTT	CASSLAVGGPAFF
-	TRBV7-2	TRBJ2-7	-	TGTGCCAGCAGCTTATCAGTCAGGGCGTACGAGCAGTACTTC	CASSLSVRAYEQYF
-	TRBV19	TRBJ1-5	few	TGTGCCAGTAGTGGAGGCATCAGATGGCCCCAGCATTTT	CASSGGIRWPQHF
TRBD2	TRBV20-1	TRBJ2-3	few	TGCAGTGCTATTGGTTGGGTGACTAGCGGGCCAACAGATACGCAGTATTTT	CSAIGWVTSGPTDTQYF
TRBD2	TRBV24-1	TRBJ2-3	-	TGTGCCACCAGTCTGGGGGGAGGGAGCACAGATACGCAGTATTTT	CATSLGGGSTDTQYF
-	TRBV12-3/TRBV12-4	TRBJ1-1	few	TGTGCCAGCACCCATAACACTGAAGCTTTCTTT	CASTHNTEAFF
-	TRBV5-1	TRBJ2-3	few	TGCGCCAGCAGCTTGTTGAGCGGACAGCCCACAGATACGCAGTATTTT	CASSLLSGQPTDTQYF
-	TRBV20-1	TRBJ1-1	-	TGCAGTGCTAGAGCCGGGGCGGGCGCTGAAGCTTTCTTT	CSARAGAGAEAFF
TRBD1	TRBV6-5	TRBJ2-7	-	TGTGCCAGCAGTTCCTCGGACAGGTTGGGGCACGAGCAGTACTTC	CASSSSDRLGHEQYF
-	TRBV29-1	TRBJ1-2	-	TGCAGCGTTCACCTAAGAATATATGGCTACACCTTC	CSVHLRIYGYTF
-	TRBV6-1	TRBJ2-7	-	TGTGCCAGCAGTCCCACAGGGGGGGGGGACGAGCAGTACTTC	CASSPTGGGDEQYF
-	TRBV6-5	TRBJ1-1	few	TGTGCCACCTGGGGGGTCACTGAAGCTTTCTTT	CATWGVTEAFF
-	TRBV6-1	TRBJ2-4	few	TGTGCCAGCAGGAGGAGGGGGAAAAACATTCAGTACTTC	CASRRRGKNIQYF
-	TRBV4-1	TRBJ2-6	few	TGCGCCAGCAGCCAAAGGGGGATCTCCGGGGCCAACGTCCTGACTTTC	CASSQRGISGANVLTF
TRBD1	TRBV7-9	TRBJ1-5	few	TGTGCCAGCACTCCGGACAGGGGAGATCAGCCCCAGCATTTT	CASTPDRGDQPQHF
TRBD1	TRBV29-1	TRBJ1-2	few	TGCAGCGTTGGGGACAGTCTCGGCTACACCTTC	CSVGDSLGYTF
-	TRBV24-1	TRBJ2-3	-	TGTGCCACCAGTGATTTGGGGGACCCCGATACGCAGTATTTT	CATSDLGDPDTQYF
TRBD2	TRBV7-2	TRBJ2-7	few	TGTGCCAGCAGCAGCCGACTAGCGGGGGGTAACGAGCAGTACTTC	CASSSRLAGGNEQYF
-	TRBV4-3	TRBJ2-2	-	TGCGCCAGCAGCCCACAGGGAAGTTGGGTGGACACCGGGGAGCTGTTTTTT	CASSPQGSWVDTGELFF
TRBD2	TRBV5-1	TRBJ2-4	-	TGCGCCAGCAGCCCTTGGACTAGCGGGGACCTAAAGTACTTC	CASSPWTSGDLKYF
TRBD1	TRBV3-1	TRBJ2-1	many	TGTGCCAGCAGCCGCCTAACAGGGGCTGAGCAGTTCTTC	CASSRLTGAEQFF
TRBD1	TRBV3-1	TRBJ1-2	-	TGTGCCAGCAGCCAGGGGCAGGGGGGCTATGGCTACACCTTC	CASSQGQGGYGYTF
-	TRBV12-3/TRBV12-4	TRBJ1-5	few	TGTGCCAGTTGTGCGGGGAGCAATCAGCCCCAGCATTTT	CASCAGSNQPQHF
-	TRBV20-1	TRBJ1-6	few	TGCAGTGCTAGGGAAGGGTCCCTCCACTTT	CSAREGSLHF
TRBD1	TRBV2	TRBJ2-7	many	TGTGCCAGCAGTCCTCAGGACAGGGGCTACGAGCAGTACTTC	CASSPQDRGYEQYF
-	TRBV20-1	TRBJ2-1	few	TGCAGTGCTAGAGATCAGGGGTTTGAGCAGTTCTTC	CSARDQGFEQFF
-	TRBV20-1	TRBJ1-4	few	TGCAGTGCTAGAGGGGGGGGCTACGAAAAACTGTTTTTT	CSARGGGYEKLFF
-	TRBV7-9	TRBJ2-5	-	TGTGCCAGCAGCTTACTTAACCCAGGGAGAACAGAGACCCAGTACTTC	CASSLLNPGRTETQYF
TRBD2	TRBV20-1	TRBJ2-5	-	TGCAGTGCCGGACTAGCCTGGGCCTGGTGGGAGACCCAGTACTTC	CSAGLAWAWWETQYF
TRBD2	TRBV5-1	TRBJ2-7	-	TGCGCCAGCAGCTTCGGCGGGGGGGAATCCTACGAGCAGTACTTC	CASSFGGGESYEQYF
TRBD1	TRBV5-4	TRBJ2-6	-	TGTGCCAGCAGCTCCCGGGACAGGTTCAACTCTCTGGGGTCCAACGTCCTGACTTTC	CASSSRDRFNSLGSNVLTF
-	TRBV7-2	TRBJ2-7	-	TGTGCCAGCAGCCGGACAGCCAAAGCAACCTACGAGCAGTACTTC	CASSRTAKATYEQYF